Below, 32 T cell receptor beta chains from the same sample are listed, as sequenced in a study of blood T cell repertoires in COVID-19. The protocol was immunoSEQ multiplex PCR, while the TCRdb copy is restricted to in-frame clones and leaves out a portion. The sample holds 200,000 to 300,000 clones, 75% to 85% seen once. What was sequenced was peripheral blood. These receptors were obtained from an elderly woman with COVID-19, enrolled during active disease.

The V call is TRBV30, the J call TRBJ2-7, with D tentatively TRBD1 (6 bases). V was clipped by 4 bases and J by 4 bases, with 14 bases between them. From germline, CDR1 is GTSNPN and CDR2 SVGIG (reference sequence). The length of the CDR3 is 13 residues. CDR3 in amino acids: CAWTRGPPYEQYF. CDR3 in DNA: TGTGCCTGGACCAGGGGTCCGCCTTACGAGCAGTACTTC.

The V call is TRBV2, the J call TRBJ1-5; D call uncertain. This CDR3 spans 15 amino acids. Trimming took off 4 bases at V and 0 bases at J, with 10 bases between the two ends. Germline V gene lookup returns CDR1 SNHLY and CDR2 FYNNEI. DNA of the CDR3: TGTGCCAGCAGTGTGCCAGGTAGTAGCAATCAGCCCCAGCATTTT. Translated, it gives CASSVPGSSNQPQHF.

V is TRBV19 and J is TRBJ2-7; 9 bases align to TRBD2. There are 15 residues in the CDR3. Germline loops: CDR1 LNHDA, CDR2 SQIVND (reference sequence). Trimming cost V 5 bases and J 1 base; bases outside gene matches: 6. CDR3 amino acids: CASSSPTSGSYEQYF. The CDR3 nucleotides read TGTGCCAGTAGTTCCCCCACTAGCGGGTCCTACGAGCAGTACTTC.

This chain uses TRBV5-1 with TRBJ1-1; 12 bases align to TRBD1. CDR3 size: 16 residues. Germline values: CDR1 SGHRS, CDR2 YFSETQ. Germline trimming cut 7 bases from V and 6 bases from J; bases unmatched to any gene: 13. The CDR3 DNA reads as TGCGCCAGCCAAGCCTGGGACAGGGGGCTGAGGGCTGAAGCTTTCTTT. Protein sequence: CASQAWDRGLRAEAFF.

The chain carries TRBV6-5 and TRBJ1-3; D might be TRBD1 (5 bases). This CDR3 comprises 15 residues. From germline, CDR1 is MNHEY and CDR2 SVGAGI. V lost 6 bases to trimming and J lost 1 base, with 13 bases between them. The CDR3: CASRVGLTSGNTIYF. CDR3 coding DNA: TGTGCCAGCAGGGTGGGACTGACATCTGGAAACACCATATATTTT.

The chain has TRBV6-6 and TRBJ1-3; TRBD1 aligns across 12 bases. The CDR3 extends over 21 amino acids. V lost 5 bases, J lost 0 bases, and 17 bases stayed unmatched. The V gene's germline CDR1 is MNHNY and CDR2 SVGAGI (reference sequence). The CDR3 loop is CASSLNPGQGATLSSGNTIYF. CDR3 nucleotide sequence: TGTGCCAGCAGTCTGAACCCGGGACAGGGGGCCACCTTAAGCTCTGGAAACACCATATATTTT.

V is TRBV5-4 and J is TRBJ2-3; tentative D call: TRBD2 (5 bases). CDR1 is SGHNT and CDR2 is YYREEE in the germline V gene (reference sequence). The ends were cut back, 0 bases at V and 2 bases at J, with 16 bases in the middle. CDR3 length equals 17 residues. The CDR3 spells CASSLATAVGNTDTQYF. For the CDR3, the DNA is TGTGCCAGCAGCTTGGCCACAGCGGTTGGCAACACAGATACGCAGTATTTT. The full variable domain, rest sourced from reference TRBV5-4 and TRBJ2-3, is ETGVTQSPTHLIKTRGQQVTLRCSSQSGHNTVSWYQQALGQGPQFIFQYYREEENGRGNFPPRFSGLQFPNYSSELNVNALELDDSALYLCASSLATAVGNTDTQYFGPGTRLTVL.

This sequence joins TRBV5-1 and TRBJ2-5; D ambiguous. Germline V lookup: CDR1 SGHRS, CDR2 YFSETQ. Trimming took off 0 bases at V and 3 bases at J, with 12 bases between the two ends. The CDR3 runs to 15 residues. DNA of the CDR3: TGCGCCAGCAGCTTGGGGCACTCCGGAGAAGAGACCCAGTACTTC. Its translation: CASSLGHSGEETQYF.

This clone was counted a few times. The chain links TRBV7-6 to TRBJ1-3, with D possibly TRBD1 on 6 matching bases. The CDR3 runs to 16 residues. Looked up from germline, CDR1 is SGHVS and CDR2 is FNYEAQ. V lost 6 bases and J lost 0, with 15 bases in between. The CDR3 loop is CASSLPTGVSGNTIYF. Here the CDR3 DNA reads TGTGCCAGCAGTCTCCCGACAGGCGTCTCTGGAAACACCATATATTTT.

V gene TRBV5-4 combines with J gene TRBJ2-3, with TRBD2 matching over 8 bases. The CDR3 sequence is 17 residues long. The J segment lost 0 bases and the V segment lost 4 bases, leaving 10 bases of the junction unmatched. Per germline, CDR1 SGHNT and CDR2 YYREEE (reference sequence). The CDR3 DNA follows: TGTGCCAGCAGCACACAATTAACTAGCGGTAGCACAGATACGCAGTATTTT. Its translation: CASSTQLTSGSTDTQYF. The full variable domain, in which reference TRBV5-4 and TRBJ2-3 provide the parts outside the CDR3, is ETGVTQSPTHLIKTRGQQVTLRCSSQSGHNTVSWYQQALGQGPQFIFQYYREEENGRGNFPPRFSGLQFPNYSSELNVNALELDDSALYLCASSTQLTSGSTDTQYFGPGTRLTVL.

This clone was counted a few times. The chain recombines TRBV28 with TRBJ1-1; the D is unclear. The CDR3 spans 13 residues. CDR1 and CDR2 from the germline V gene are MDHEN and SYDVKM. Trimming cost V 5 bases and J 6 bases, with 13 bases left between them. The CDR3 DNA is TGTGCCAGCAGTACGCGGGTCCCCCCTGAAGCTTTCTTT. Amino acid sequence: CASSTRVPPEAFF.

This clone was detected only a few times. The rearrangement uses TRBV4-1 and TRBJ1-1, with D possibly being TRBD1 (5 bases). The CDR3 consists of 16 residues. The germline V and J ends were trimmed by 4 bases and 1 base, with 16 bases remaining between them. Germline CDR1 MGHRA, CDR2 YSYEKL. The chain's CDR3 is CASSRYTDQGNTEAFF. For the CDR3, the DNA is TGCGCCAGCAGCCGCTACACCGATCAGGGGAACACTGAAGCTTTCTTT.

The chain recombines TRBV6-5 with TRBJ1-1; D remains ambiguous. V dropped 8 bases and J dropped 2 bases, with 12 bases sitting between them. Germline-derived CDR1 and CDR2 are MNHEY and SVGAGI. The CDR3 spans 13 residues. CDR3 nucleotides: TGTGCCAGCTTCAACCAGGTAAACACTGAAGCTTTCTTT. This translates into CASFNQVNTEAFF.

The CDR3 nucleotides are TGTGCCAGCTCAAAGCGGAATACAGAGGACATTCAGTACTTC. Its translation: CASSKRNTEDIQYF. The V gene is TRBV18, the J gene TRBJ2-4, with a possible D match to TRBD2 (5 bases). Germline V gene sequence: CDR1 KGHSH, CDR2 LQKENI. The V end was cut by 5 bases, the J end by 8 bases, with 16 bases between. There are 14 residues in the CDR3. Supplemented by reference TRBV18 and TRBJ2-4, the full variable domain reads NAGVMQNPRHLVRRRGQEARLRCSPMKGHSHVYWYRQLPEEGLKFMVYLQKENIIDESGMPKERFSAEFPKEGPSILRIQQVVRGDSAAYFCASSKRNTEDIQYFGAGTRLSVL.

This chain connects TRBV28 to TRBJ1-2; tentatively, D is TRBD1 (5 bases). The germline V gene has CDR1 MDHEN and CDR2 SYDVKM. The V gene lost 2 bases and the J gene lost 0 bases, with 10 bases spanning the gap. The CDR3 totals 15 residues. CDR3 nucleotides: TGTGCCAGCAGTTTAGGGGCGGCGACTAACTATGGCTACACCTTC. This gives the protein CASSLGAATNYGYTF.

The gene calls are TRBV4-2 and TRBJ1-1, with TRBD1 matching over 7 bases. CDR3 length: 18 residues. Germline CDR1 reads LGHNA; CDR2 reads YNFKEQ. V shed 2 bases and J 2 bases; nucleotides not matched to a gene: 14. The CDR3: CASSQSQDRVALNTEAFF. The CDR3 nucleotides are TGTGCCAGCAGCCAATCACAAGACAGGGTAGCCTTAAACACTGAAGCTTTCTTT.

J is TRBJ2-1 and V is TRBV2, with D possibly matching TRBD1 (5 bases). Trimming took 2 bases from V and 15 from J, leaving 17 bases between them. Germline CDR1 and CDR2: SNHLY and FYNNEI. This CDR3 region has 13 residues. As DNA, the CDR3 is TGTGCCAGCAGTGAAAGGGGTAGGGCCTTGGGGTTCTTC. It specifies CASSERGRALGFF.

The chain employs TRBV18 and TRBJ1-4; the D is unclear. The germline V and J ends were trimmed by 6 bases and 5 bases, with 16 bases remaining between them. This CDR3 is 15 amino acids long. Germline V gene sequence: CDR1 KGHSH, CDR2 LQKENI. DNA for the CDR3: TGTGCCAGCTCGGCCGGTCGAATGGAGAATGAAAAACTGTTTTTT. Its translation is CASSAGRMENEKLFF.

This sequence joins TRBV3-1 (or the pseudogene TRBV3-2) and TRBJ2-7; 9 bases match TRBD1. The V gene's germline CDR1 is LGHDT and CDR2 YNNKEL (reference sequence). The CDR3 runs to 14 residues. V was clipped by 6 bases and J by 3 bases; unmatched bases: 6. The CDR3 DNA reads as TGTGCCAGCAGACCGGGACAGGGAAACTACGAGCAGTACTTC. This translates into CASRPGQGNYEQYF.

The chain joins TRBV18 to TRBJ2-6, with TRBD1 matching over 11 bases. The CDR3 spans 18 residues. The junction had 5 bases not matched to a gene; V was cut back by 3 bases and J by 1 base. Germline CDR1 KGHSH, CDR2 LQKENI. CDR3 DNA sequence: TGTGCCAGCTCACCGAGGGACAGGGGGAGGTCTGGGGCCAACGTCCTGACTTTC. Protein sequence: CASSPRDRGRSGANVLTF.

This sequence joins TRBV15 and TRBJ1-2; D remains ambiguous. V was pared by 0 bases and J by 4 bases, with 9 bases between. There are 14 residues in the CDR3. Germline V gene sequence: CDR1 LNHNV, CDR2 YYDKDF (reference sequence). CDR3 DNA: TGTGCCACCAGCAGAGATTCCCTCGGCTATGGCTACACCTTC. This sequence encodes CATSRDSLGYGYTF.

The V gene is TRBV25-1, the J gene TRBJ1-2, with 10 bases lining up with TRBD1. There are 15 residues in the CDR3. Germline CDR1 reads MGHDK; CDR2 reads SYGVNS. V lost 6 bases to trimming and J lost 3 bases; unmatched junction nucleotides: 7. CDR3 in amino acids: CASSKAGTGDYGYTF. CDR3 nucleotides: TGTGCCAGCAGCAAGGCCGGGACAGGGGACTATGGCTACACCTTC.

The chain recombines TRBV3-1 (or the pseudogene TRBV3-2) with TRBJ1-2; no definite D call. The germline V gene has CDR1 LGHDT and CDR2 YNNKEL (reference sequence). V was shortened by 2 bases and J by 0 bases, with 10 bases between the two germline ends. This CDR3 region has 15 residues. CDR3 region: CASSQNEGPNYGYTF. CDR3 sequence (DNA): TGTGCCAGCAGCCAAAACGAGGGCCCTAACTATGGCTACACCTTC.

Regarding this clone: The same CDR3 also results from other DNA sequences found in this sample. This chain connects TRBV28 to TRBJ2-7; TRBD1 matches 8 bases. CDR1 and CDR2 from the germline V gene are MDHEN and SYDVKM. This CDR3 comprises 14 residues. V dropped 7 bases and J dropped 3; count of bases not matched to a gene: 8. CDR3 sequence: CASTLQGDSYEQYF. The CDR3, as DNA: TGTGCCAGCACCCTACAGGGGGATAGCTACGAGCAGTACTTC. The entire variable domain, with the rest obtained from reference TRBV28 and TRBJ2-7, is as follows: DVKVTQSSRYLVKRTGEKVFLECVQDMDHENMFWYRQDPGLGLRLIYFSYDVKMKEKGDIPEGYSVSREKKERFSLILESASTNQTSMYLCASTLQGDSYEQYFGPGTRLTVT.

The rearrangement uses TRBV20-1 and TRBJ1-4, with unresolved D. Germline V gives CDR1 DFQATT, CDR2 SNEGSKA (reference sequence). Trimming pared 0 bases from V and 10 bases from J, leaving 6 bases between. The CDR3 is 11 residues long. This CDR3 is CSARDRGKLFF. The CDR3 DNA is TGCAGTGCTAGAGATCGCGGAAAACTGTTTTTT.

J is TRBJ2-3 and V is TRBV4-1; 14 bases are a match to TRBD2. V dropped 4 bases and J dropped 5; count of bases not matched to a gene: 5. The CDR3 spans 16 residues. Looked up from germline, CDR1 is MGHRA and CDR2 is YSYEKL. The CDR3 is CASSRGLAGGQDTQYF. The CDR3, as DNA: TGCGCCAGCAGCCGAGGACTAGCGGGGGGCCAAGATACGCAGTATTTT.

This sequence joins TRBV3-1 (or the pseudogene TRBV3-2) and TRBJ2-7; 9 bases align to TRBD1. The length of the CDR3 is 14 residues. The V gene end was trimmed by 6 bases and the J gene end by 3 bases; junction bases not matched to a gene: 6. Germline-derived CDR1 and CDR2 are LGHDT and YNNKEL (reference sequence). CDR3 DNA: TGTGCCAGCAGAGACAGGGGGAAAAGCTACGAGCAGTACTTC. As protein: CASRDRGKSYEQYF.

The CDR3 region is CATRGTGAQPQHF. For the CDR3, the DNA is TGTGCCACCAGGGGGACAGGGGCTCAGCCCCAGCATTTT. The chain combines TRBV28 with TRBJ1-5; the match to TRBD1 covers 10 bases. CDR3 size: 13 residues. The junction had 6 bases not matched to a gene; V was cut back by 10 bases and J by 6 bases. The germline gives CDR1 MDHEN, CDR2 SYDVKM. Full variable domain (rest looked up from reference TRBV28 and TRBJ1-5): DVKVTQSSRYLVKRTGEKVFLECVQDMDHENMFWYRQDPGLGLRLIYFSYDVKMKEKGDIPEGYSVSREKKERFSLILESASTNQTSMYLCATRGTGAQPQHFGDGTRLSIL.

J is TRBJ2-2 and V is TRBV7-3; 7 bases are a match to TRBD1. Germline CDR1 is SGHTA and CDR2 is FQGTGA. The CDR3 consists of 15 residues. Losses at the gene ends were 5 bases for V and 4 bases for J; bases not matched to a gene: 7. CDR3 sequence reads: CASSPRTGPTGELFF. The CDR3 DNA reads TGTGCCAGCAGCCCTCGGACAGGACCCACCGGGGAGCTGTTTTTT.

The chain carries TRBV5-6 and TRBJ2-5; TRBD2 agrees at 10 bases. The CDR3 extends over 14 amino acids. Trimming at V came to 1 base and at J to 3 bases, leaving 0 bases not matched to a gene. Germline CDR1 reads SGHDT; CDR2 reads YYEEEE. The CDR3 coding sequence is TGTGCCAGCAGCTTGAGCGGGGGGGAAGAGACCCAGTACTTC. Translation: CASSLSGGEETQYF.

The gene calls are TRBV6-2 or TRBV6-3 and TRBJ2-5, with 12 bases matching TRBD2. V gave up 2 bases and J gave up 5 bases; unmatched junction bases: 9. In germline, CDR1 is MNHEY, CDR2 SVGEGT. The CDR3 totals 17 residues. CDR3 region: CASSYPLAGGPMETQYF. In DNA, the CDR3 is TGTGCCAGCAGTTACCCTCTAGCGGGGGGGCCTATGGAGACCCAGTACTTC.

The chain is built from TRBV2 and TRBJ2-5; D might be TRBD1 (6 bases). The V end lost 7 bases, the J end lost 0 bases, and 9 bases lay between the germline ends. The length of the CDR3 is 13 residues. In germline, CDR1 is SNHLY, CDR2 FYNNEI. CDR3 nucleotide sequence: TGTGCCAGCACCCGGACAGACCAAGAGACCCAGTACTTC. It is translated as CASTRTDQETQYF.